The rows below give T cell receptor beta chains drawn from one sample of a study of OX40 agonist ivuxolimab in advanced cancers. Only in-frame clones appear in the TCRdb table, and some are missing; sequencing was by immunoSEQ multiplex PCR. The table shows fewer than 80,000 clones, with roughly nine tenths occurring only once. This sample comprised CD4+ or CD8+ T cells sorted from blood, obtained in a trial of the OX40 agonist ivuxolimab. These receptors were collected from an adult with an advanced solid tumor such as melanoma, head and neck, liver or kidney cancer. The CDR3 runs from the conserved cysteine through the conserved F or W. D genes are given only for firm matches. Clone size is shown for a subset of rows, as once, few, many or a class of expanded clone.

CDR3 protein,CDR3 DNA,V gene,J gene,clone size,D gene
CASSWTLTDTQYF,TGTGCCAGCAGCTGGACTCTCACAGATACGCAGTATTTT,TRBV7-6,TRBJ2-3,-,-
CASSPPGLAGVNEQFF,TGCGCCAGCAGCCCACCGGGACTAGCGGGAGTAAATGAGCAGTTCTTC,TRBV5-1,TRBJ2-1,-,TRBD2
CASSQDIPFSPPADTQYF,TGCGCCAGCAGCCAAGATATCCCGTTCAGCCCCCCCGCAGATACGCAGTATTTT,TRBV4-3,TRBJ2-3,once,-
CASRSGPRNYGYTF,TGTGCCAGCAGGTCCGGGCCCAGAAACTATGGCTACACCTTC,TRBV28,TRBJ1-2,-,-
CASSSGTSGAGELFF,TGTGCCAGCAGCTCCGGGACTAGCGGAGCCGGGGAGCTGTTTTTT,TRBV7-3,TRBJ2-2,few,TRBD2
CASSLVSPPYNEQFF,TGTGCCAGCAGCTTAGTTTCTCCCCCCTACAATGAGCAGTTCTTC,TRBV5-6,TRBJ2-1,-,-
CASHDRGYEQYF,TGTGCCAGCCACGACCGTGGGTACGAGCAGTACTTC,TRBV28,TRBJ2-7,-,-
CASSLGEGLAGKTYEQYF,TGTGCCAGCAGTCTGGGGGAAGGACTAGCGGGGAAAACCTACGAGCAGTACTTC,TRBV28,TRBJ2-7,-,TRBD2
CAWSEGVGDQPQHF,TGTGCCTGGAGTGAGGGGGTCGGGGATCAGCCCCAGCATTTT,TRBV30,TRBJ1-5,-,-
CAISDGYNEQFF,TGTGCCATCAGTGACGGATACAATGAGCAGTTCTTC,TRBV10-3,TRBJ2-1,-,-
CASSQGTGSIYEQYF,TGCGCCAGCAGCCAGGGGACAGGTTCCATCTACGAGCAGTACTTC,TRBV4-3,TRBJ2-7,-,TRBD1
CASSLAVTTEAFF,TGTGCCAGCAGTTTAGCCGTAACGACTGAAGCTTTCTTT,TRBV27,TRBJ1-1,-,-
CASSFVAGVSYEQYF,TGTGCCAGCAGTTTTGTAGCGGGAGTGTCTTACGAGCAGTACTTC,TRBV28,TRBJ2-7,-,TRBD2
CASSSPGQAWNSPLHF,TGTGCCAGCAGTTCCCCGGGACAGGCTTGGAATTCACCCCTCCACTTT,TRBV27,TRBJ1-6,-,TRBD1
CASSFWGLNTEAFF,TGTGCCAGCAGCTTCTGGGGGTTGAACACTGAAGCTTTCTTT,TRBV5-6,TRBJ1-1,once,-
CAGLRGAGTEAFF,TGTGCCGGTCTGAGGGGAGCGGGCACTGAAGCTTTCTTT,TRBV21-1,TRBJ1-1,few,-
CASSLSGRLSYEQYF,TGTGCCAGCAGTTTGAGCGGGAGGCTCTCCTACGAGCAGTACTTC,TRBV27,TRBJ2-7,-,TRBD2
CASSQVTEGETYEQYF,TGCGCCAGCAGCCAAGTTACTGAAGGGGAAACCTACGAGCAGTACTTC,TRBV4-1,TRBJ2-7,-,-
CASSLAGGGQETQYF,TGCGCCAGCAGCCTAGCGGGAGGGGGGCAAGAGACCCAGTACTTC,TRBV5-1,TRBJ2-5,-,TRBD2
CASSLEPGTANYGYTF,TGTGCCAGCAGCTTAGAGCCTGGGACAGCTAACTATGGCTACACCTTC,TRBV11-2,TRBJ1-2,-,TRBD1
CASSFNTGEQFF,TGTGCCAGCAGTTTTAACACGGGTGAGCAGTTCTTC,TRBV28,TRBJ2-1,-,-
CASSITSAGAYNEQFF,TGTGCCAGCAGCATCACTAGCGCCGGCGCGTACAATGAGCAGTTCTTC,TRBV9,TRBJ2-1,-,TRBD2
CASSYSSYDNEQFF,TGTGCCAGCAGTTACTCCAGCTACGACAATGAGCAGTTCTTC,TRBV6-5,TRBJ2-1,-,-
CASSPGLALYEQYF,TGTGCCAGCAGTCCGGGACTAGCGTTATACGAGCAGTACTTC,TRBV27,TRBJ2-7,once,TRBD2
CASSPGQGVTGNTIYF,TGTGCCAGCAGCCCCGGACAGGGTGTCACTGGAAACACCATATATTTT,TRBV9,TRBJ1-3,-,TRBD1
CASSSGTGVNTGELFF,TGTGCCAGCAGCTCGGGGACAGGGGTTAACACCGGGGAGCTGTTTTTT,TRBV5-8,TRBJ2-2,once,TRBD1
CASSLRTSGSTTDTQYF,TGTGCCAGCAGCTTAAGAACTAGCGGGAGTACAACAGATACGCAGTATTTT,TRBV11-3,TRBJ2-3,-,TRBD2
CASSLEFTEYEQYF,TGTGCCAGCAGCTTGGAGTTCACAGAATACGAGCAGTACTTC,TRBV5-6,TRBJ2-7,-,-
CASSLILNSPLHF,TGTGCCAGCAGTTTAATCCTAAATTCACCCCTCCACTTT,TRBV28,TRBJ1-6,-,-
CASSPTIYNEQFF,TGCGCCAGCAGCCCCACGATTTACAATGAGCAGTTCTTC,TRBV4-3,TRBJ2-1,-,-
CASSQDPQQENEQYF,TGCGCCAGCAGCCAAGATCCCCAGCAGGAGAACGAGCAGTACTTC,TRBV4-3,TRBJ2-7,few,-
CASSFGYTENEQFF,TGTGCCAGCAGTTTCGGTTATACCGAGAATGAGCAGTTCTTC,TRBV28,TRBJ2-1,-,-
CASSPWGLAGNEQFF,TGTGCCAGCAGCCCCTGGGGACTAGCGGGGAATGAGCAGTTCTTC,TRBV5-4,TRBJ2-1,-,TRBD2
CASSLSGNTFNYGYTF,TGTGCCAGCAGCTTGTCAGGGAATACTTTTAACTATGGCTACACCTTC,TRBV5-4,TRBJ1-2,-,-
CASSIGGSNQPQHF,TGTGCCAGTAGTATAGGAGGTAGCAATCAGCCCCAGCATTTT,TRBV19,TRBJ1-5,-,-
CASRGGRAPNEQFF,TGTGCCAGTAGGGGCGGGAGGGCCCCCAATGAGCAGTTCTTC,TRBV19,TRBJ2-1,-,TRBD2
CASSLSLGQIWDGYTF,TGTGCCAGCAGTTTATCCTTGGGGCAAATATGGGATGGCTACACCTTC,TRBV28,TRBJ1-2,-,-